This TCR beta chain was found in a study of blood T cell repertoires in COVID-19. Study background: PBMCs, B-cell-depleted T cells, or T cells provided the cDNA or gDNA that made up the material.

V was pared by 0 bases and J by 3 bases, with 7 bases of the junction left unmatched. CDR1 and CDR2 (germline): MNHNS, SASEGT. The CDR3 is made up of 17 amino acids. The assay was immunoSEQ multiplex PCR, and TCRdb's table has in-frame clones only and misses some. The sample consists of about 130,000 clones, around 76% of them appearing once. Sequencing was performed on peripheral blood. The chain employs TRBV6-1 and TRBJ2-1, with 8 bases lining up with TRBD2. The receptor comes from a man between 60 and 75 years old with acute or convalescent COVID-19. The CDR3 here is CASSEAKREWYYNEQFF. CDR3 coding DNA: TGTGCCAGCAGTGAAGCGAAGCGGGAGTGGTACTACAATGAGCAGTTCTTC.